Shown below are 8 T cell receptor beta chains from a single sample sequenced in a study of identical twins. Via MiXCR, TCRdb re-called the 5' RACE reads, giving one row per CDR3 protein. The table shows about 1.7 million distinct CDR3 sequences, with around 29% occurring only once. Sequencing used cord blood. These receptors all stem from a newborn girl in good health.

This clonotype was detected only a few times. This chain joins TRBV4-2 and TRBJ2-1; no definite D call. The CDR3 loop spans 15 amino acids. The V end was cut by 3 bases, the J end by 8 bases, with 17 bases between. The germline gives CDR1 LGHNA, CDR2 YNFKEQ. The CDR3 is CASSQLLLGGDEQFF. In DNA, the CDR3 is TGTGCCAGCAGCCAGTTGTTACTGGGTGGGGATGAGCAGTTCTTC.

The V and J genes are TRBV25-1 and TRBJ1-2, with 11 nucleotides matching TRBD1. Looked up from germline, CDR1 is MGHDK and CDR2 is SYGVNS. This CDR3 contains 18 residues. With 8 bases clipped from V and 6 bases from J, the junction kept 20 bases outside the gene matches. The CDR3 DNA follows: TGTGCCAGCTCACCACCGGCTCTACCGGGACAGGGGGAGGATGGCTACACCTTC. It is translated as CASSPPALPGQGEDGYTF.

This clonotype was counted a few times. The chain uses TRBV7-8 and TRBJ1-3; tentative D call: TRBD1 (6 bases). V was clipped by 7 bases and J by 2 bases, with 21 bases between them. Germline V gene lookup returns CDR1 SGHVS and CDR2 FQNEAQ. This CDR3 spans 17 amino acids. CDR3 nucleotide sequence: TGTGCCAGCAACCCCTCCCTTGGGCAGGGGACTGGAAACACCATATATTTT. This codes for CASNPSLGQGTGNTIYF.

As to this clonotype: A much bigger clone sits one base away, suggesting this may be a read error. The V and J genes are TRBV6-6 and TRBJ2-3; D is undetermined. The CDR3 runs 12 residues. Trimming removed 6 bases at V and 2 bases at J, with 6 bases between. CDR1 is MNHNY and CDR2 is SVGAGI in the germline V gene (reference sequence). The CDR3 sequence is CASRWITDTQYF. The DNA for the CDR3 is TGTGCCAGCAGGTGGATCACAGATACGCAGTATTTT.

For the CDR3, the DNA is TGCAGTGCTAGCCCGGGACAGGGGGTCTTTGAGACCCAGTACTTC. This sequence encodes CSASPGQGVFETQYF. The V call is TRBV20-1, the J call TRBJ2-5; 11 nucleotides match TRBD1. Germline V gene data show CDR1 as DFQATT and CDR2 as SNEGSKA (reference sequence). This CDR3 comprises 15 residues. V lost 3 bases to trimming and J lost 5 bases; unmatched junction nucleotides: 8.

The chain uses TRBV27 and TRBJ2-1; TRBD2 matches 7 bases. Germline V gene data show CDR1 as MNHEY and CDR2 as SMNVEV (reference sequence). V shed 5 bases and J 3 bases; nucleotides not matched to a gene: 19. There are 19 residues in the CDR3. The CDR3 sequence: CASSRLFRLSGGIYNEQFF. CDR3 DNA: TGTGCCAGCAGTCGTCTCTTCCGGCTGTCGGGGGGAATCTACAATGAGCAGTTCTTC.

The chain uses TRBV2 and TRBJ1-2; no definite D call. The CDR3 has 13 amino acids. The V gene lost 7 bases and the J gene lost 2 bases, with 11 bases spanning the gap. Germline assignment: CDR1 SNHLY and CDR2 FYNNEI. The CDR3 is CASIGGVNYGYTF. The DNA for the CDR3 is TGTGCCAGCATCGGTGGCGTCAACTATGGCTACACCTTC.

This rearrangement joins TRBV6-1 to TRBJ2-7; D gene uncertain. Trimming pared 3 bases from V and 4 bases from J, leaving 10 bases between. Germline V gene lookup returns CDR1 MNHNS and CDR2 SASEGT. CDR3 size: 13 residues. The CDR3 is CASSENLLYEQYF. The DNA of the CDR3 is TGTGCCAGCAGTGAGAATCTTCTTTACGAGCAGTACTTC.